This T cell receptor (beta chain) was profiled in a study of tumor and adjacent non-tumor tissue in lung cancer. This sample's RNA came from whole unsorted tissue. Donors were chemotherapy-naive, newly diagnosed lung cancer surgical patients in China, August–November 2014. Germline-derived CDR1 and CDR2 are LGHNA and YNFKEQ. This CDR3 has 13 amino acids. A modified ARM-PCR protocol with three rounds of nested PCR amplified TCRbeta. TCRdb ran MiXCR on the multiplex PCR reads and lists one entry per CDR3 protein. Here the sample spans 100,000 to 150,000 distinct CDR3 sequences, about 66% being singletons. Remarks on this clonotype: At one of its ends the junction is not consistent with the germline gene, which may arise from a read error.

V gene TRBV4-2 combines with J gene TRBJ2-5; D might be TRBD2 (5 bases). Material for sequencing was lung tumor tissue. This TCR was recovered from a man aged 25-45 years with non-small cell lung cancer. The CDR3 DNA follows: TGTGACAGCGGCCAAGACGCGGCTGAGACCCAGTACTTC. It encodes CDSGQDAAETQYF.